This T cell receptor beta chain stems from a study of blood T cell repertoires in COVID-19. Across the whole study: Samples taken during acute and convalescent COVID-19 were collected in the United States, Italy and Spain.

Per the original methods: Researchers report that nucleated cell counts were estimated from reference gene primer amplification. TCRdb's copy holds only in-frame clones and misses some; the assay was immunoSEQ multiplex PCR. V, J and clone size derive from that table, while D and trimming were established from the DNA sequence. The sample shows about 360,000 clones, 70% to 90% of them seen only once. Per the germline V gene, CDR1 is LGHDT and CDR2 is YNNKEL (reference sequence). The CDR3 is 15 residues long. The V and J ends lost 1 base and 7 bases, in that order; junction bases with no gene match: 4.

This chain links TRBV3-1 (or the pseudogene TRBV3-2) with TRBJ2-1; TRBD2 agrees at 10 bases. Sequencing used peripheral blood. The source of this sequence is a human donor in a cohort sampled during active COVID-19. The CDR3 loop reads CASSQGASGGNEQFF. In DNA, the CDR3 is TGTGCCAGCAGCCAAGGTGCTAGCGGGGGTAATGAGCAGTTCTTC.